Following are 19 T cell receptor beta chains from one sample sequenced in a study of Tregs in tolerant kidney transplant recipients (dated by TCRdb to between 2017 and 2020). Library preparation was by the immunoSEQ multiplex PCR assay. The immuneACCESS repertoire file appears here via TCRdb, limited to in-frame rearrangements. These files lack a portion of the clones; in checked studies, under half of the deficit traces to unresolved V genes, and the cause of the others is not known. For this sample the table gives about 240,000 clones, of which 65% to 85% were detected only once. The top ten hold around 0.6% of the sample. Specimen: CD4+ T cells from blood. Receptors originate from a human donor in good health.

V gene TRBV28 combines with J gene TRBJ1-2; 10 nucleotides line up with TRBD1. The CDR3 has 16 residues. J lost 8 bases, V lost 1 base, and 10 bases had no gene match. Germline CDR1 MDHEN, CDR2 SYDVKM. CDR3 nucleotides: TGTGCCAGCAGTTTATATTCCGGGACAGGGGCAGAGGGCTACACCTTC. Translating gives CASSLYSGTGAEGYTF.

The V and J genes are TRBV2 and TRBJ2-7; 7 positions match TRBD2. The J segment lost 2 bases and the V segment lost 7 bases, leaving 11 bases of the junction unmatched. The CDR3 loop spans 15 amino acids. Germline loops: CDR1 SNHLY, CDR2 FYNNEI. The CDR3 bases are TGTGCCAGCACCGAAGGCCCAGGGACTACCTACGAGCAGTACTTC. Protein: CASTEGPGTTYEQYF.

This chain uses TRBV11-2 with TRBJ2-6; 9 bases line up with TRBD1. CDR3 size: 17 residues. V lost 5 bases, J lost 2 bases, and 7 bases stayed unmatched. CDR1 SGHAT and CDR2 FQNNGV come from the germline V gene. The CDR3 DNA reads TGTGCCAGCAGCCGTCCCGGGACAGGGACTGGGGCCAACGTCCTGACTTTC. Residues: CASSRPGTGTGANVLTF. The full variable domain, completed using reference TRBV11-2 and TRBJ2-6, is EAGVAQSPRYKIIEKRQSVAFWCNPISGHATLYWYQQILGQGPKLLIQFQNNGVVDDSQLPKDRFSAERLKGVDSTLKIQPAKLEDSAVYLCASSRPGTGTGANVLTFGAGSRLTVL.

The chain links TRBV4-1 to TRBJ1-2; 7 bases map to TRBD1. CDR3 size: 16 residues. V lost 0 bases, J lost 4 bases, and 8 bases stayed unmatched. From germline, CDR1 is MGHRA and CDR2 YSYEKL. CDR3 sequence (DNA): TGCGCCAGCAGCCAAGAAGGAGGGGGCTGGGGCTATGGCTACACCTTC. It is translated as CASSQEGGGWGYGYTF.

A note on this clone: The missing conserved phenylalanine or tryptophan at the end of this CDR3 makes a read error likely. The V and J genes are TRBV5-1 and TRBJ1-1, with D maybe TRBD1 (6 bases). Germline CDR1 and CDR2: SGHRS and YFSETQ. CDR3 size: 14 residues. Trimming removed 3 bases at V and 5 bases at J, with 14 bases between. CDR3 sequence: CASSSDSGITEAFL. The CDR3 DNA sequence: TGCGCCAGCAGCTCGGACAGCGGGATAACTGAAGCTTTCCTT.

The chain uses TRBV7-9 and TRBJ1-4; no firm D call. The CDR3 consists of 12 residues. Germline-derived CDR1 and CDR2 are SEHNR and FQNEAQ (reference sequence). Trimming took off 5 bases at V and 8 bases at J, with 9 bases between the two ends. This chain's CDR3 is CASSLPLEKLFF. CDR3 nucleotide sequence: TGTGCCAGCAGCCTACCTTTAGAAAAACTGTTTTTT.

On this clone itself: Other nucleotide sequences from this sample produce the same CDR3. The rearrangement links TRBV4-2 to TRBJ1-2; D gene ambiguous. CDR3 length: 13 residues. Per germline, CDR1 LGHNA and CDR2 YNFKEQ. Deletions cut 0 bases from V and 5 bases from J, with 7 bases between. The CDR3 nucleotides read TGTGCCAGCAGCCAAGATCTAGGGTATGGCTACACCTTC. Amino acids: CASSQDLGYGYTF.

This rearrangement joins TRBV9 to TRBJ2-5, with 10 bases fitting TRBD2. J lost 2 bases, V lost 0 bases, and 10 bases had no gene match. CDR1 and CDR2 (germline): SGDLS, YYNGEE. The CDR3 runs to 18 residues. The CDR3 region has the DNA TGTGCCAGCAGCGTAGCTAGCGGGGGAGGGTGGGGACAAGAGACCCAGTACTTC. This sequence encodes CASSVASGGGWGQETQYF. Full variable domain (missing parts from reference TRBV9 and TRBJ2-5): DSGVTQTPKHLITATGQRVTLRCSPRSGDLSVYWYQQSLDQGLQFLIQYYNGEERAKGNILERFSAQQFPDLHSELNLSSLELGDSALYFCASSVASGGGWGQETQYFGPGTRLLVL.

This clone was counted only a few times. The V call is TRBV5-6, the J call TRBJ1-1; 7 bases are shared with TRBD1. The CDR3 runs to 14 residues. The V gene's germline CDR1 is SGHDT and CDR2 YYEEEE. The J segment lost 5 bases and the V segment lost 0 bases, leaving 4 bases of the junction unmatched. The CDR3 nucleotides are TGTGCCAGCAGCTTGGTGCCGACAGGGACTGAAGCTTTCTTT. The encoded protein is CASSLVPTGTEAFF. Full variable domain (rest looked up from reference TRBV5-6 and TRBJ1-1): DAGVTQSPTHLIKTRGQQVTLRCSPKSGHDTVSWYQQALGQGPQFIFQYYEEEERQRGNFPDRFSGHQFPNYSSELNVNALLLGDSALYLCASSLVPTGTEAFFGQGTRLTVV.

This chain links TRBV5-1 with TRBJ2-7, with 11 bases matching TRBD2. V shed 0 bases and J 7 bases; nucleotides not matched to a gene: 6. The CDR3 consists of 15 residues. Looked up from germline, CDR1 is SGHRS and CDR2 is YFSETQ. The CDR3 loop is CASSLGLAGIGEQYF. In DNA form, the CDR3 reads TGCGCCAGCAGCTTGGGACTAGCGGGGATAGGGGAGCAGTACTTC.

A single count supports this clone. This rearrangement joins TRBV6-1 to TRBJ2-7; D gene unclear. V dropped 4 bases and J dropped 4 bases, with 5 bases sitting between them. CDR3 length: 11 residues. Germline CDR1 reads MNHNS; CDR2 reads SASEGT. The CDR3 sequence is CASSVGYEQYF. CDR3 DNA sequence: TGTGCCAGCAGTGTAGGGTACGAGCAGTACTTC.

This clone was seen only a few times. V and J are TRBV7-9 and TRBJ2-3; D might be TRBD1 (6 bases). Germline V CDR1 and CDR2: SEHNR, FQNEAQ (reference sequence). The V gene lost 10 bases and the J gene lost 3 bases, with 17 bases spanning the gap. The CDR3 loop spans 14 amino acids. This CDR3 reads CAIDSQGITDTQYF. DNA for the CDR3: TGTGCCATCGATTCACAGGGTATTACAGATACGCAGTATTTT.

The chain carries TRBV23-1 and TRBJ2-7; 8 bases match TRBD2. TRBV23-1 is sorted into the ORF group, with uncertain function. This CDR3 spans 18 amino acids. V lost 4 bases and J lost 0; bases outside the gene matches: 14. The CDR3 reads CASSRFQGLAQISYEQYF. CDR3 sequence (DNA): TGCGCCAGCAGTCGGTTTCAAGGACTAGCCCAAATCTCCTACGAGCAGTACTTC.

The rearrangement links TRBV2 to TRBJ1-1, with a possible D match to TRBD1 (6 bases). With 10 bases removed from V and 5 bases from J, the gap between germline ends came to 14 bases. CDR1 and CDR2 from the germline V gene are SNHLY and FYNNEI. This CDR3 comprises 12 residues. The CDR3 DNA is TGTGCCACCAGGGGCCGGGGGACTGAAGCTTTCTTT. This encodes CATRGRGTEAFF.

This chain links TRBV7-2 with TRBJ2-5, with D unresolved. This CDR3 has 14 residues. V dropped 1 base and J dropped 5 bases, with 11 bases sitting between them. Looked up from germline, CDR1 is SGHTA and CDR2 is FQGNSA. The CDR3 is CASSLGTIRETQYF. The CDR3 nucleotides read TGTGCCAGCAGCTTAGGTACGATACGGGAGACCCAGTACTTC.

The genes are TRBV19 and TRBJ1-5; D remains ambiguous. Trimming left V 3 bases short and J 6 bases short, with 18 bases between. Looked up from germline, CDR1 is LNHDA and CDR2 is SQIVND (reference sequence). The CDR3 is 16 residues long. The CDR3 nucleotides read TGTGCCAGTAGTATGGAACCTTCTCTTGGAGGTCAGCCCCAGCATTTT. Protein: CASSMEPSLGGQPQHF.

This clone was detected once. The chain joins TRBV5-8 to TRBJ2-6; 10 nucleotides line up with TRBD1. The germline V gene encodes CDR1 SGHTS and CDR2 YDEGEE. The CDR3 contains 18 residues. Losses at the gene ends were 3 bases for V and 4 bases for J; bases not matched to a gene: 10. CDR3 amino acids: CASSSDRGPLRGANVLTF. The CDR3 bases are TGTGCCAGCAGCTCAGACAGGGGGCCATTAAGAGGGGCCAACGTCCTGACTTTC.

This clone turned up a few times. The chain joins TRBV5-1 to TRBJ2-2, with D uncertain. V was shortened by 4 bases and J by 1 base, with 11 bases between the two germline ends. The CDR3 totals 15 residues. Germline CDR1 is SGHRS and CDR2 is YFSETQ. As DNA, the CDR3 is TGCGCCAGCAGCATCTCAGGAGTGAACACCGGGGAGCTGTTTTTT. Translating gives CASSISGVNTGELFF.

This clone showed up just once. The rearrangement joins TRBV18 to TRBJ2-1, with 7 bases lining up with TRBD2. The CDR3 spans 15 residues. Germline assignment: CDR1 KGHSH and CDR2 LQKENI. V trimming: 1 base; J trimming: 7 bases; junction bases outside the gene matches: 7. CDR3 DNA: TGTGCCAGCTCACCACTGCGGGGGAGCGAAAATGAGCAGTTCTTC. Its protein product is CASSPLRGSENEQFF.